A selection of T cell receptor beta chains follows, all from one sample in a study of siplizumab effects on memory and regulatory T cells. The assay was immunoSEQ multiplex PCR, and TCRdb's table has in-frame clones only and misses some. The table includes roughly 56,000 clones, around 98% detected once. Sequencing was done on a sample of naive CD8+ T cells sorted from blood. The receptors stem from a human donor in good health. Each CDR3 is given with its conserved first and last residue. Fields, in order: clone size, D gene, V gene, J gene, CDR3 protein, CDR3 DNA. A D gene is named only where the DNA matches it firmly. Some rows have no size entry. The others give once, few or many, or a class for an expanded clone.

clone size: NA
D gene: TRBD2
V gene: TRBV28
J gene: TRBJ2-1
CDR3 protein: CASSSPALAVPEQFF
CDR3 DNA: TGTGCCAGCAGTTCCCCCGCACTAGCGGTGCCTGAGCAGTTCTTC

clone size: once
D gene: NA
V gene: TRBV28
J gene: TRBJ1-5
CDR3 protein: CASIPAGVNQPQHF
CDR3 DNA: TGTGCCAGCATCCCCGCAGGGGTAAATCAGCCCCAGCATTTT

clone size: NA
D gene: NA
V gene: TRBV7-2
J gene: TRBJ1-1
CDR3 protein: CASSLEAREGTEAFF
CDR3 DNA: TGTGCCAGCAGCTTAGAGGCCAGGGAAGGGACTGAAGCTTTCTTT

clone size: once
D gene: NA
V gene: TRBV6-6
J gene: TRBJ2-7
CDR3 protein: CASSSGAEQYF
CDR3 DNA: TGTGCCAGCAGTTCGGGGGCAGAGCAGTACTTC

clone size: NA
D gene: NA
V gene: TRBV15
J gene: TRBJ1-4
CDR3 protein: CATSRPAGDGWEKLFF
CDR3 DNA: TGTGCCACCAGCAGACCTGCAGGGGATGGCTGGGAAAAACTGTTTTTT

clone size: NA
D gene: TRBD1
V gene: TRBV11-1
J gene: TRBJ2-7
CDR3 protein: CASSADYRGRYEQYF
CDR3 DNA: TGTGCCAGCAGCGCAGACTACAGGGGGCGGTACGAGCAGTACTTC

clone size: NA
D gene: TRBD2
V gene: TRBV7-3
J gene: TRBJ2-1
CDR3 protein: CASSPLAGAYNEQFF
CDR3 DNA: TGTGCCAGCAGTCCCCTAGCGGGAGCCTACAATGAGCAGTTCTTC

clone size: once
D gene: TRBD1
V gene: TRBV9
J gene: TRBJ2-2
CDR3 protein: CASSPRTGNGGELFF
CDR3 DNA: TGTGCCAGCAGTCCCCGGACAGGTAACGGCGGGGAGCTGTTTTTT

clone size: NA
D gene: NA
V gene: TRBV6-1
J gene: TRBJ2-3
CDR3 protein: CASSEFSGYSTDTQYF
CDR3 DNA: TGTGCCAGCAGTGAATTTTCTGGGTACAGCACAGATACGCAGTATTTT

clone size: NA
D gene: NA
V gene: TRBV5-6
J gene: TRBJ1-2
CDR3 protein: CASRPQGKDGYTF
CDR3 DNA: TGTGCCAGCAGACCTCAGGGGAAGGATGGCTACACCTTC

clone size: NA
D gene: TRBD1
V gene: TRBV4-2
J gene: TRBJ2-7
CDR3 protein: CASSQALNRDRDHEQYF
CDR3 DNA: TGTGCCAGCAGCCAAGCCCTAAACCGGGACAGGGATCACGAGCAGTACTTC

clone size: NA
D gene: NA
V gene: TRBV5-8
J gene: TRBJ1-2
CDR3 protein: CASSTRWGVQDYGYTF
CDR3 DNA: TGTGCCAGCTCGACCCGGTGGGGGGTTCAAGACTATGGCTACACCTTC

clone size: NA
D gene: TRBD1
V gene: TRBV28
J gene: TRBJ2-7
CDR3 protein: CASSRRTGLSYEQYF
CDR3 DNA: TGTGCCAGCAGTCGCCGGACAGGCCTTTCCTACGAGCAGTACTTC

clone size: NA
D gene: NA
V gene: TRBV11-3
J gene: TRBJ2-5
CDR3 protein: CASSLVRYETQYF
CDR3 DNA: TGTGCCAGCAGCTTAGTCCGTTACGAGACCCAGTACTTC

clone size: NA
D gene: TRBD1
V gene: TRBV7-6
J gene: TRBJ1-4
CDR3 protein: CASSFQGAGEKLFF
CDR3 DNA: TGTGCCAGCAGCTTCCAGGGGGCGGGGGAAAAACTGTTTTTT

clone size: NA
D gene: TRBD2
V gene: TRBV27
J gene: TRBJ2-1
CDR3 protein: CASSSWTSGRGSYNEQFF
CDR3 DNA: TGTGCCAGCAGTTCCTGGACTAGCGGGAGGGGCTCCTACAATGAGCAGTTCTTC

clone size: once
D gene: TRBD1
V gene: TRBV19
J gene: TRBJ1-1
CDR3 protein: CASSIDQQGYTEAFF
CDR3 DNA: TGTGCCAGTAGTATAGACCAACAGGGGTACACTGAAGCTTTCTTT

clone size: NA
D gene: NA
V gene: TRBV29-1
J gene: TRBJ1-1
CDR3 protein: CSGRNTEAFF
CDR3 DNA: TGCAGCGGCCGGAACACTGAAGCTTTCTTT

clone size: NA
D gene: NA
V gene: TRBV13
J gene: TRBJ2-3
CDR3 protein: CASSDLEGTDTQYF
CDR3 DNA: TGTGCCAGCAGCGATTTAGAGGGCACAGATACGCAGTATTTT

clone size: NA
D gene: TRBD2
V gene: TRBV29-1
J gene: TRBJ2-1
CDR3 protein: CSVAGVLAGGDEQFF
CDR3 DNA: TGCAGCGTCGCCGGCGTCTTAGCGGGAGGAGATGAGCAGTTCTTC

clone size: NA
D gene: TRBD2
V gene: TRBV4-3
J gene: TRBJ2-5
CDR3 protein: CASSQEETGGETQYF
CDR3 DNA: TGCGCCAGCAGCCAAGAGGAAACGGGAGGAGAGACCCAGTACTTC

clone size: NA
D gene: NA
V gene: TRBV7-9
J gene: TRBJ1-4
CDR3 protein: CASSLEGNEKLFF
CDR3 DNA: TGTGCCAGCAGCTTAGAGGGAAATGAAAAACTGTTTTTT

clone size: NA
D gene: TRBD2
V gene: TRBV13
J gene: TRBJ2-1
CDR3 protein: CASSSTSGRALVGNEQFF
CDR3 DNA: TGTGCCAGCAGCTCGACTAGCGGGAGGGCCCTCGTGGGCAATGAGCAGTTCTTC

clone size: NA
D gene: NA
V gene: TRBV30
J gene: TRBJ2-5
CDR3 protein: CAWSRPGQETQYF
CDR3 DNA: TGTGCCTGGAGCCGCCCCGGGCAGGAGACCCAGTACTTC

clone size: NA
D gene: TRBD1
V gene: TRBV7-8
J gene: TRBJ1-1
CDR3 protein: CASSLRTGNTEAFF
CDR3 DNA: TGTGCCAGCAGCCTCAGGACAGGGAACACTGAAGCTTTCTTT

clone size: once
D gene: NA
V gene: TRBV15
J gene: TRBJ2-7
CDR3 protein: CATSRSGGIDYEQYF
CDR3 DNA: TGTGCCACCAGCAGGTCTGGGGGGATTGATTACGAGCAGTACTTC

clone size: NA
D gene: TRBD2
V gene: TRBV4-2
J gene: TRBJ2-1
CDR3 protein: CASSQEAGNSYNEQFF
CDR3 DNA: TGTGCCAGCAGCCAAGAAGCGGGGAACTCCTACAATGAGCAGTTCTTC

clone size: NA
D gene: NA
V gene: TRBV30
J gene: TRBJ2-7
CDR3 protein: CAWSRGNYEQYF
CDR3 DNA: TGTGCCTGGAGTAGGGGGAACTACGAGCAGTACTTC

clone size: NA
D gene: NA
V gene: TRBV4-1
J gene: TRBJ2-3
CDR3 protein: CASSQTYSTDTQYF
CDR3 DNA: TGCGCCAGCAGCCAAACTTATAGCACAGATACGCAGTATTTT

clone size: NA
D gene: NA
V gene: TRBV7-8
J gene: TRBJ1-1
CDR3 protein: CASSPGTGGTEAFF
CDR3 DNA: TGTGCCAGCAGCCCGGGGACGGGTGGGACTGAAGCTTTCTTT

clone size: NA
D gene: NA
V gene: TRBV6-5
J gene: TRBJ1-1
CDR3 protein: CASSYGLAGVNTEAFF
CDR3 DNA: TGTGCCAGCAGTTACGGGTTGGCAGGGGTAAACACTGAAGCTTTCTTT

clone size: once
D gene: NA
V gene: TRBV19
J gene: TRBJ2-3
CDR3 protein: CASTALPGPSTDTQYF
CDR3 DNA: TGTGCCAGTACCGCCCTCCCAGGGCCAAGCACAGATACGCAGTATTTT

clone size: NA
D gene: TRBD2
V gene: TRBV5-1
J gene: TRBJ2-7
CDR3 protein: CASSSTSDYEQYF
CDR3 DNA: TGCGCCAGCAGCTCCACTAGCGACTACGAGCAGTACTTC

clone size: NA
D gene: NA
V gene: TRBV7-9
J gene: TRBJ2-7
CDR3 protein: CASSLAQQYEQYF
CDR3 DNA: TGTGCCAGCAGCTTGGCACAGCAGTACGAGCAGTACTTC

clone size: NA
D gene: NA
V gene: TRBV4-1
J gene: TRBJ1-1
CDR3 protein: CASSQVGAGLWTEAFF
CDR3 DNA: TGCGCCAGCAGCCAAGTGGGGGCAGGGTTGTGGACTGAAGCTTTCTTT

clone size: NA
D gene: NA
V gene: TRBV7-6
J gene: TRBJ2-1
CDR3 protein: CASSLVGRLGYNEQFF
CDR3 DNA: TGTGCCAGCAGCTTAGTGGGGCGTCTTGGGTACAATGAGCAGTTCTTC

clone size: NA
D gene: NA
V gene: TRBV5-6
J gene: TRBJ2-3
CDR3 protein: CASSLYSLAGVRGTDTQYF
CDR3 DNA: TGTGCCAGCAGCTTGTATAGTTTGGCGGGTGTGAGGGGGACAGATACGCAGTATTTT

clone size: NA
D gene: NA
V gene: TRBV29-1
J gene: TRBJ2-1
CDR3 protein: CSVRVRNEQFF
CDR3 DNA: TGCAGCGTTAGGGTTCGCAATGAGCAGTTCTTC

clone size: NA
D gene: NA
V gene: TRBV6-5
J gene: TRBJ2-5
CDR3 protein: CASSYSSWGETQYF
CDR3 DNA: TGTGCCAGCAGTTACTCGTCGTGGGGCGAGACCCAGTACTTC

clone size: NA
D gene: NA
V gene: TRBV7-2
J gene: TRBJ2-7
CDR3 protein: CASSPRQNEQYF
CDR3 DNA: TGTGCCAGCAGCCCAAGACAGAACGAGCAGTACTTC

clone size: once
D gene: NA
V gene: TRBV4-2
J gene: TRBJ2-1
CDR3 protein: CASSQDMGSGFEQFF
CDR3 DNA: TGTGCCAGCAGCCAAGATATGGGCAGCGGCTTTGAGCAGTTCTTC

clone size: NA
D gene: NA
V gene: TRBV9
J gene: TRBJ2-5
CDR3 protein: CASSPTNQETQYF
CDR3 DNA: TGTGCCAGCAGCCCGACTAACCAAGAGACCCAGTACTTC

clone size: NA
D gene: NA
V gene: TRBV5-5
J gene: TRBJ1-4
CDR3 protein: CASGLTWPFNEKLFF
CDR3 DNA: TGTGCCAGCGGACTGACGTGGCCTTTCAATGAAAAACTGTTTTTT

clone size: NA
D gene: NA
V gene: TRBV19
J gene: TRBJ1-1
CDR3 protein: CASSLAGRGTEAFF
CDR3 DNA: TGTGCCAGTAGTCTTGCAGGGCGTGGAACTGAAGCTTTCTTT

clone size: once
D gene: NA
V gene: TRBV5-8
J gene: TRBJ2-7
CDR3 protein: CASSFTYEQYF
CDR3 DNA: TGTGCCAGCAGCTTTACCTACGAGCAGTACTTC

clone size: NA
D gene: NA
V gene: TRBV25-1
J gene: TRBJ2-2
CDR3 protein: CASSEYGLGAGELFF
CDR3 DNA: TGTGCCAGCAGTGAATATGGGTTGGGGGCCGGGGAGCTGTTTTTT

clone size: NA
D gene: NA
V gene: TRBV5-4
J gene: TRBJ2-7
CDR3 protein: CASSLGSGYEQYF
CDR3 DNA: TGTGCCAGCAGCTTGGGGAGCGGCTACGAGCAGTACTTC